This T cell receptor (beta chain) was captured in a study of CD8+ T cells in alopecia areata. cDNA reverse transcribed from extracted RNA served as the sequencing template. The table came from immunoSEQ multiplex PCR; TCRdb's copy has only in-frame clones and leaves some out. The data hold about 120,000 clones, with 53% observed a single time. Treatment of the sample: oral pan-JAK inhibitor, 5-10 mg twice daily. The clonotype was recovered from a human donor with alopecia areata. The source material was CD4+ T cells sorted from blood, sampled at week 4, from a patient treated with tofacitinib.

This chain's CDR3 is CASSPGTSTDTQYF. As DNA, the CDR3 is TGCGCCAGCAGTCCAGGGACTAGCACAGATACGCAGTATTTT. The J gene is TRBJ2-3, the V gene TRBV5-1; TRBD2 might be the D (6 bases). The CDR3 has 14 residues. Germline V gives CDR1 SGHRS, CDR2 YFSETQ. The V end lost 5 bases, the J end lost 0 bases, and 10 bases lay between the germline ends.